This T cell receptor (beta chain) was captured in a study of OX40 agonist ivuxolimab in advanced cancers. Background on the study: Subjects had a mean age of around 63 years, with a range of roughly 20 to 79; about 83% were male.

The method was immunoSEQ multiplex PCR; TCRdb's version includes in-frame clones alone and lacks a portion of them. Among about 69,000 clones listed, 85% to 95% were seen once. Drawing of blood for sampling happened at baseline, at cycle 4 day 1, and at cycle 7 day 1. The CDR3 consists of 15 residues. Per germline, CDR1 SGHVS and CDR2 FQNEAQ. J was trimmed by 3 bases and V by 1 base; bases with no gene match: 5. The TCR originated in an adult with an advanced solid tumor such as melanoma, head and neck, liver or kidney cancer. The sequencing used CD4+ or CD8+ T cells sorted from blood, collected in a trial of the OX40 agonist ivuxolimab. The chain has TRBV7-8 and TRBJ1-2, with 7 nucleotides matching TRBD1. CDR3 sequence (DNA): TGTGCCAGCAGCTTAGAAGGGGGCAGTGACTATGGCTACACCTTC. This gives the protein CASSLEGGSDYGYTF.